This T cell receptor (beta chain) emerged from a study of spatial heterogeneity in lung cancer. There are a few counts of this clonotype. The CDR3 loop spans 16 amino acids. Germline assignment: CDR1 MNHEY and CDR2 SVGEGT. V dropped 2 bases and J dropped 7; count of bases not matched to a gene: 7. Sample time point: sample taken at primary tumor resection. Whole RNA, which was extracted from tumor, nontumor lung tissue or frozen PBMC, was sequenced without any cell sorting. From the 5' RACE reads, TCRdb called clonotypes with MiXCR, one entry per CDR3 protein. The sample holds about 50,000 distinct CDR3 sequences, about 7.4% seen once.

The genes are TRBV6-2 or TRBV6-3 and TRBJ2-3, with 12 positions matching TRBD2. The sequencing here drew on PBMCs, taken at surgery. This receptor was identified in a female donor with early-stage non-small cell lung cancer. The CDR3 loop is CASSYPGLAGRNTQYF. For the CDR3, the DNA is TGTGCCAGCAGTTACCCTGGACTAGCGGGGCGAAATACGCAGTATTTT.